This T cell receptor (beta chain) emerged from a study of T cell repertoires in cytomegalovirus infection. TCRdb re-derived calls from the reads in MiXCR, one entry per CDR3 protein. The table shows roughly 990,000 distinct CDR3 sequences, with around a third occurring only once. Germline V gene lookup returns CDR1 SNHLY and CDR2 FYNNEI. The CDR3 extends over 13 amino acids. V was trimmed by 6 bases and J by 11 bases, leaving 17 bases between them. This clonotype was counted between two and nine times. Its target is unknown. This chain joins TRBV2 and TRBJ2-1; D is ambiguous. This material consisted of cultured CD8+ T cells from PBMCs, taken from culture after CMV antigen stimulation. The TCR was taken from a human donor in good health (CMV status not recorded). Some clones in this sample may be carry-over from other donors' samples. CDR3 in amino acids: CASRDPTLFKQFF. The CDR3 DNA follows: TGTGCCAGCAGAGATCCCACACTCTTTAAGCAGTTCTTC.